What follows are 28 T cell receptor beta chains derived from one specimen sequenced in a study of neoadjuvant anti-PD-1 for oral cavity cancer. Only in-frame clones appear in the TCRdb table, and some are missing; sequencing was by immunoSEQ multiplex PCR. The repertoire includes over 9,500 clones, less than 70% of them detected once, and 10% to 15% sits in the top ten. Sequenced material: tumor tissue, taken before nivolumab (anti-PD-1) treatment. Receptors were obtained from a person aged 35-79 years with oral cavity squamous cell carcinoma.

The CDR3 nucleotides read TGTGCCAGCAACCTAGGACTAGCGGGAGGGCGTGATACGCAGTATTTT. Amino acids: CASNLGLAGGRDTQYF. The chain is built from TRBV2 and TRBJ2-3; TRBD2 matches 15 bases. This CDR3 is built from 16 residues. After removal of 7 bases from V and 6 bases from J, the junction contained 8 bases not matched to a gene. Germline CDR1 reads SNHLY; CDR2 reads FYNNEI.

Only one count was recorded for this clone. V is TRBV19 and J is TRBJ2-1; D might be TRBD2 (5 bases). Trimming took off 5 bases at V and 6 bases at J, with 17 bases between the two ends. CDR1 LNHDA and CDR2 SQIVND come from the germline V gene (reference sequence). The CDR3 consists of 15 residues. The CDR3 loop is CASSSAGESLNEQFF. CDR3 sequence (DNA): TGTGCCAGTAGTTCGGCGGGTGAATCCCTCAATGAGCAGTTCTTC.

The rearrangement uses TRBV29-1 and TRBJ2-7; 8 positions match TRBD2. V trimming: 4 bases; J trimming: 1 base; junction bases outside the gene matches: 3. There are 13 residues in the CDR3. From germline, CDR1 is SQVTM and CDR2 ANQGSEA. The CDR3 DNA follows: TGCAGCGTTGGCCTAGCGGGTTCCTACGAGCAGTACTTC. This translates into CSVGLAGSYEQYF.

This chain joins TRBV6-5 and TRBJ2-4; possible D gene TRBD2, 6 bases. Deletions cut 0 bases from V and 6 bases from J, with 15 bases between. CDR1 and CDR2 from the germline V gene are MNHEY and SVGAGI. The CDR3 covers 16 residues. The CDR3, as DNA: TGTGCCAGCAGTTACTCGGGACTCTCCCGGGGAAACATTCAGTACTTC. This translates into CASSYSGLSRGNIQYF.

This chain joins TRBV7-8 and TRBJ1-5; 7 nucleotides agree with TRBD1. The CDR3 is 15 amino acids. From germline, CDR1 is SGHVS and CDR2 FQNEAQ. J gave up 4 bases and V 1 base, and 4 bases lay outside the gene matches. CDR3 DNA sequence: TGTGCCAGCAGCTTAGGGGGACAGCCGAATCAGCCCCAGCATTTT. Residues: CASSLGGQPNQPQHF. The full variable domain, completed using reference TRBV7-8 and TRBJ1-5, is GAGVSQSPRYKVAKRGQDVALRCDPISGHVSLFWYQQALGQGPEFLTYFQNEAQLDKSGLPSDRFFAERPEGSVSTLKIQRTQQEDSAVYLCASSLGGQPNQPQHFGDGTRLSIL.

Within the sample, this clone is medium-sized. The rearrangement uses TRBV7-6 and TRBJ1-1; D not resolved. This CDR3 is built from 13 residues. The V end lost 6 bases, the J end lost 7 bases, and 15 bases lay between the germline ends. The germline V gene has CDR1 SGHVS and CDR2 FNYEAQ. The CDR3 is CASSPTYTHEAFF. The CDR3 bases are TGTGCCAGCAGTCCCACATACACCCATGAAGCTTTCTTT.

V is TRBV6-1 and J is TRBJ1-4; no clear D gene. Germline-derived CDR1 and CDR2 are MNHNS and SASEGT. This CDR3 region has 15 residues. V was trimmed by 3 bases and J by 6 bases, leaving 14 bases between them. Written as DNA, the CDR3 is TGTGCCAGCAGTGAGATTGGCAGTGGTCATGAAAAACTGTTTTTT. It translates to CASSEIGSGHEKLFF.

The chain couples TRBV20-1 to TRBJ2-5; a possible D gene is TRBD2 (6 bases). Between the trimmed V and J ends, which lost 8 bases and 7 bases, there was a span of 14 bases. Germline CDR1 reads DFQATT; CDR2 reads SNEGSKA (reference sequence). There are 11 residues in the CDR3. In nucleotides, the CDR3 is TGCAGTCTCCCTAGCGACGGGACCCAGTACTTC. It specifies CSLPSDGTQYF.

The rearrangement uses TRBV19 and TRBJ2-1; 9 bases line up with TRBD2. Trimming took 7 bases from V and 4 from J; bases not matched to a gene: 20. Germline assignment: CDR1 LNHDA and CDR2 SQIVND (reference sequence). CDR3 size: 19 residues. The CDR3 region is CASNPGGTSRILGYNEQFF. Here the CDR3 DNA reads TGTGCCAGTAACCCCGGGGGGACTAGCAGGATCCTAGGGTACAATGAGCAGTTCTTC.

The chain has TRBV14 and TRBJ2-7; 15 bases match TRBD2. The CDR3 runs 18 residues. Trimming removed 3 bases from V and 7 bases from J; junction bases left unmatched: 13. Germline loops: CDR1 SGHDN, CDR2 FVKESK. The CDR3 nucleotides read TGTGCCAGCAGCCACACCCCGGGACTAGCGGGAGGTGCAAAGGAGCAGTACTTC. It codes for CASSHTPGLAGGAKEQYF.

This clone came up once. CDR3 coding DNA: TGTGCCAGCAGCCCTCACTTCGGACTAGCGGGAGGACAGAGCTCCTACAATGAGCAGTTCTTC. Translation gives CASSPHFGLAGGQSSYNEQFF. V and J are TRBV14 and TRBJ2-1, with 14 bases aligning to TRBD2. V lost 4 bases, J lost 0 bases, and 14 bases stayed unmatched. Per the germline V gene, CDR1 is SGHDN and CDR2 is FVKESK. The CDR3 is 21 residues long.

The V gene is TRBV30, the J gene TRBJ1-4; TRBD1 matches 8 bases. V shed 6 bases and J 6 bases; nucleotides not matched to a gene: 9. The germline gives CDR1 GTSNPN, CDR2 SVGIG (reference sequence). This CDR3 has 14 amino acids. CDR3 amino acids: CACPRTGRDEKLFF. The CDR3 DNA reads as TGTGCCTGCCCTAGGACAGGGAGGGATGAAAAACTGTTTTTT.

This clone was observed a few times. The chain combines TRBV4-2 with TRBJ2-1, with D perhaps TRBD1 (6 bases). Trimming removed 2 bases at V and 4 bases at J, with 15 bases between. Germline V gene data show CDR1 as LGHNA and CDR2 as YNFKEQ. CDR3 length equals 16 residues. The CDR3 is CASSQRAGTGYNEQFF. For the CDR3, the DNA is TGTGCCAGCAGCCAAAGGGCCGGCACAGGGTACAATGAGCAGTTCTTC.

This clone was seen more than once but under ten times. This rearrangement joins TRBV5-4 to TRBJ2-7, with TRBD1 matching over 7 bases. The germline CDR1 and CDR2 sequences are SGHNT and YYREEE (reference sequence). Trimming took 2 bases from V and 2 from J; bases not matched to a gene: 1. There are 13 residues in the CDR3. CDR3 sequence: CASSFTGAYEQYF. DNA for the CDR3: TGTGCCAGCAGCTTCACAGGGGCCTACGAGCAGTACTTC.

J is TRBJ2-1 and V is TRBV5-1; 8 bases agree with TRBD2. The ends lost 4 bases at V and 8 bases at J; junction bases unmatched: 8. CDR1 is SGHRS and CDR2 is YFSETQ in the germline V gene. The CDR3 contains 14 residues. CDR3 nucleotides: TGCGCCAGCAGCGGCGGGACTAGTAATCATGAGCAGTTCTTC. Residues: CASSGGTSNHEQFF.

This clone was counted only a few times. The chain employs TRBV5-8 and TRBJ2-6; D gene uncertain. The CDR3 sequence is 10 residues long. Deletions cut 10 bases from V and 5 bases from J, with 4 bases between. Germline-derived CDR1 and CDR2 are SGHTS and YDEGEE. The CDR3: CAWRANVLTF. DNA for the CDR3: TGTGCCTGGAGGGCCAACGTCCTGACTTTC.

The chain joins TRBV5-4 to TRBJ2-2, with 8 bases identical to TRBD1. Germline-derived CDR1 and CDR2 are SGHNT and YYREEE (reference sequence). The CDR3 is made up of 16 amino acids. The trim removed 5 bases at V and 3 bases at J, leaving 9 bases unmatched. This chain's CDR3 is CASRSSGGADTGELFF. The CDR3 nucleotides read TGTGCCAGCAGGAGTTCAGGGGGCGCGGACACCGGGGAGCTGTTTTTT. The full variable domain, its missing parts supplied by reference TRBV5-4 and TRBJ2-2, is ETGVTQSPTHLIKTRGQQVTLRCSSQSGHNTVSWYQQALGQGPQFIFQYYREEENGRGNFPPRFSGLQFPNYSSELNVNALELDDSALYLCASRSSGGADTGELFFGEGSRLTVL.

The chain combines TRBV19 with TRBJ2-3, with 9 nucleotides matching TRBD1. The trim removed 3 bases at V and 5 bases at J, leaving 3 bases unmatched. From germline, CDR1 is LNHDA and CDR2 SQIVND (reference sequence). This CDR3 is 14 amino acids long. DNA for the CDR3: TGTGCCAGTAGTATGGGACAGGGAAAAGATACGCAGTATTTT. Its translation: CASSMGQGKDTQYF.

The chain has TRBV7-8 and TRBJ2-3; D is undetermined. Germline-derived CDR1 and CDR2 are SGHVS and FQNEAQ. Trimming left V 10 bases short and J 0 bases short, with 14 bases between. There are 14 residues in the CDR3. The CDR3 region is CATSLEASTDTQYF. CDR3 coding DNA: TGTGCCACCTCTTTAGAAGCTAGCACAGATACGCAGTATTTT.

This clone appeared a few times. The V call is TRBV5-1, the J call TRBJ2-7, with 10 bases matching TRBD1. The CDR3 covers 14 residues. The V and J ends lost 4 bases and 3 bases, in that order; junction bases with no gene match: 4. The germline V gene encodes CDR1 SGHRS and CDR2 YFSETQ. CDR3 amino acids: CASSPWTGGYEQYF. The CDR3 bases are TGCGCCAGCAGCCCGTGGACAGGGGGCTACGAGCAGTACTTC. The variable domain in full, with the rest retrieved from reference TRBV5-1 and TRBJ2-7, is KAGVTQTPRYLIKTRGQQVTLSCSPISGHRSVSWYQQTPGQGLQFLFEYFSETQRNKGNFPGRFSGRQFSNSRSEMNVSTLELGDSALYLCASSPWTGGYEQYFGPGTRLTVT.

This chain joins TRBV4-2 and TRBJ2-3; D is possibly TRBD1 or TRBD2 (5 bases each). The CDR3 runs 15 residues. The germline CDR1 and CDR2 sequences are LGHNA and YNFKEQ. Trimming shortened V by 1 base and J by 4 bases, and 12 bases separated the two germline ends. Written as DNA, the CDR3 is TGTGCCAGCAGCCAAGGGGACCAACCCTCAGATACGCAGTATTTT. Protein: CASSQGDQPSDTQYF.

This chain joins TRBV19 and TRBJ2-3; 10 nucleotides align to TRBD2. J gave up 2 bases and V 6 bases, and 5 bases lay outside the gene matches. There are 15 residues in the CDR3. Germline CDR1 reads LNHDA; CDR2 reads SQIVND (reference sequence). The CDR3 loop reads CASRGGTSVTDTQYF. The CDR3 DNA is TGTGCCAGTAGGGGGGGGACTAGCGTCACAGATACGCAGTATTTT.

The rearrangement uses TRBV5-1 and TRBJ1-1; D is unclear. Trimming took 1 base from V and 0 from J, leaving 7 bases between them. Germline CDR1 reads SGHRS; CDR2 reads YFSETQ. This CDR3 has 14 residues. This CDR3 is CASSLRAMNTEAFF. CDR3 nucleotides: TGCGCCAGCAGCTTGAGGGCCATGAACACTGAAGCTTTCTTT.

The J gene is TRBJ2-2, the V gene TRBV10-3, with D maybe TRBD2 (6 bases). The CDR3 sequence is 15 residues long. V was shortened by 6 bases and J by 4 bases, with 15 bases between the two germline ends. Germline CDR1 and CDR2: ENHRY and SYGVKD. The CDR3 DNA follows: TGTGCCATCAGCCGGGACTCCATAACCACCGGGGAGCTGTTTTTT. Its translation is CAISRDSITTGELFF.

The chain employs TRBV25-1 and TRBJ1-2; D is uncertain. The CDR3 contains 15 residues. V was clipped by 2 bases and J by 5 bases, with 15 bases between them. Per germline, CDR1 MGHDK and CDR2 SYGVNS. The CDR3 protein is CASSEVGGLAYGYTF. The CDR3 bases are TGTGCCAGCAGTGAAGTTGGCGGGCTGGCTTATGGCTACACCTTC.

The chain joins TRBV28 to TRBJ2-5; a possible D gene is TRBD2 (5 bases). The CDR3 contains 14 residues. The V and J ends lost 5 bases and 4 bases respectively, with 14 bases between them. The germline V gene has CDR1 MDHEN and CDR2 SYDVKM. For the CDR3, the DNA is TGTGCCAGCAGTCAACCCGAGGGAAGAGAGACCCAGTACTTC. It specifies CASSQPEGRETQYF.

This clone was counted only a few times. The gene calls are TRBV2 and TRBJ2-3; no firm D call. V was trimmed by 2 bases and J by 3 bases, leaving 0 bases between them. Germline loops: CDR1 SNHLY, CDR2 FYNNEI. The CDR3 spans 11 residues. CDR3 sequence (DNA): TGTGCCAGCAGTGAAACAGATACGCAGTATTTT. It specifies CASSETDTQYF.

This clone was detected only a few times. The rearrangement uses TRBV29-1 and TRBJ2-7; a possible D gene is TRBD1 (5 bases). V lost 6 bases, J lost 0 bases, and 15 bases lay in between. The CDR3 length is 14 residues. The germline gives CDR1 SQVTM, CDR2 ANQGSEA. The CDR3 reads CSVLGQSSSYEQYF. In DNA form, the CDR3 reads TGCAGCGTGCTGGGGCAGTCGAGCTCCTACGAGCAGTACTTC.